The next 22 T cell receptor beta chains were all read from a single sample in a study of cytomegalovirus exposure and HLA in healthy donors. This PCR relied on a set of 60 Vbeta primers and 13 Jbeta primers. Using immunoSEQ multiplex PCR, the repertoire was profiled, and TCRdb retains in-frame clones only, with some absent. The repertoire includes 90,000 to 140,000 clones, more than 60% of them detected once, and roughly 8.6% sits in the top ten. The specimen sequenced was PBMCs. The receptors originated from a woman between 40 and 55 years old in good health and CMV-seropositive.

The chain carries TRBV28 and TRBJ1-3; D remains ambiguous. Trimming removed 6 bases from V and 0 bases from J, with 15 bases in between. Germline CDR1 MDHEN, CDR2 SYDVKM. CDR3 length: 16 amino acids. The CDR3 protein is CASSIPHSLSGNTIYF. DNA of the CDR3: TGTGCCAGCAGCATCCCACATTCTCTCTCTGGAAACACCATATATTTT.

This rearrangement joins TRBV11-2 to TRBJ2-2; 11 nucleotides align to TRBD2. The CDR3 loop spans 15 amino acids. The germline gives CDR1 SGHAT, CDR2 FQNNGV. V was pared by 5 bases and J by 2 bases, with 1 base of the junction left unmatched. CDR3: CASSRLAGNTGELFF. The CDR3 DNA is TGTGCCAGCAGCCGACTAGCGGGAAACACCGGGGAGCTGTTTTTT.

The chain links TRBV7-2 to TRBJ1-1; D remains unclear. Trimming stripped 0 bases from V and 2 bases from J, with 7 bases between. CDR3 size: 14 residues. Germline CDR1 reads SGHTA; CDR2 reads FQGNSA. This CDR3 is CASSLAGVNTEAFF. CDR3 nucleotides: TGTGCCAGCAGCTTAGCGGGCGTTAACACTGAAGCTTTCTTT.

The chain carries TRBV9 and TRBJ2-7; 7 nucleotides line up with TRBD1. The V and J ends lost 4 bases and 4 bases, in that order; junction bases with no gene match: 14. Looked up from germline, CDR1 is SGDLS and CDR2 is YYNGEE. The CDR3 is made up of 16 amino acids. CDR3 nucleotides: TGTGCCAGCAGCCCTCGACCAGGGGGAAAACAGTACGAGCAGTACTTC. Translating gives CASSPRPGGKQYEQYF.

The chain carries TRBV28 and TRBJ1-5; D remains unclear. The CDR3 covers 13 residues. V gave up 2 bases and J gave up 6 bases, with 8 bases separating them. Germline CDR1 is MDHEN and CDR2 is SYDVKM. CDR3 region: CASSLRTAQPQHF. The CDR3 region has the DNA TGTGCCAGCAGTTTAAGAACAGCTCAGCCCCAGCATTTT.

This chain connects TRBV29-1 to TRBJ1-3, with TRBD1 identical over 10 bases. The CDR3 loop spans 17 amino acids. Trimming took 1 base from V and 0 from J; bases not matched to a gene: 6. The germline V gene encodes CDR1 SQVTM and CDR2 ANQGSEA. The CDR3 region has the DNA TGCAGCGTTGAAGGGGACAGGGGACTAGCCTCTGGAAACACCATATATTTT. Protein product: CSVEGDRGLASGNTIYF.

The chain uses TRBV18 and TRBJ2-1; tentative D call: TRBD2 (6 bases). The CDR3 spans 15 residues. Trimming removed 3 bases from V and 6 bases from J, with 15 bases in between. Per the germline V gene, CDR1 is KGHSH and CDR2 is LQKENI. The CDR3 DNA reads TGTGCCAGCTCACCCCGGGGGAGCGCCCCCAATGAGCAGTTCTTC. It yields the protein CASSPRGSAPNEQFF.

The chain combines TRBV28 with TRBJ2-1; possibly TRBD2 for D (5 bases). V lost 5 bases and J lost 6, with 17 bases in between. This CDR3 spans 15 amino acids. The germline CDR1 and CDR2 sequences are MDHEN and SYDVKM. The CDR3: CASSTTKRGINEQFF. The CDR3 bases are TGTGCCAGCAGTACGACGAAACGGGGAATCAATGAGCAGTTCTTC.

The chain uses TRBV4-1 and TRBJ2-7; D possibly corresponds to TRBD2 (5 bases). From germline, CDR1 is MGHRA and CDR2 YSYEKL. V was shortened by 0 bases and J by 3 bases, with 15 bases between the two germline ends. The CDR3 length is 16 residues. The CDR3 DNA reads TGCGCCAGCAGCCAAGATTCAATAGGGAGTAACTACGAGCAGTACTTC. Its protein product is CASSQDSIGSNYEQYF.

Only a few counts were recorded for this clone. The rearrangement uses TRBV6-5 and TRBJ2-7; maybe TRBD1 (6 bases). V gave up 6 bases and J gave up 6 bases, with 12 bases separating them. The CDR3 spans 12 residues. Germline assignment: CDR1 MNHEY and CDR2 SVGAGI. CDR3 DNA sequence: TGTGCCAGCAGCCTGACAGGTCGCGAGCAGTACTTC. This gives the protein CASSLTGREQYF.

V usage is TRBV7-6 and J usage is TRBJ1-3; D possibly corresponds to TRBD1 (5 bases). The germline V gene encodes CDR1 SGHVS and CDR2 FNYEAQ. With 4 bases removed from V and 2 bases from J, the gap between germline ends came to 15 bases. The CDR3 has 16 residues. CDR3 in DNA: TGTGCCAGCAGCTCAGCTGTTAGGGGAACTGGAAACACCATATATTTT. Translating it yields CASSSAVRGTGNTIYF.

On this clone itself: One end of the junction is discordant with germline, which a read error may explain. The CDR3 here is CSSSLVWDSNYEQYF. Written as DNA, the CDR3 is TGTTCCAGCAGCTTAGTCTGGGACAGTAACTACGAGCAGTACTTC. This chain uses TRBV7-9 with TRBJ2-7; 7 bases match TRBD1. The CDR3 consists of 15 residues. CDR1 is SEHNR, CDR2 FQNEAQ, per germline (reference sequence).

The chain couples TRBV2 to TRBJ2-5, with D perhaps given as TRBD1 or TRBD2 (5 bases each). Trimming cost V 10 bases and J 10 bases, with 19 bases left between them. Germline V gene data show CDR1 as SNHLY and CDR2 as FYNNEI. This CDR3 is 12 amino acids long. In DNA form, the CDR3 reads TGTGCCACCAGGGTTGAGGTTAGCGACCAGTACTTC. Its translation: CATRVEVSDQYF. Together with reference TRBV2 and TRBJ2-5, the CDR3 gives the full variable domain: EPEVTQTPSHQVTQMGQEVILRCVPISNHLYFYWYRQILGQKVEFLVSFYNNEISEKSEIFDDQFSVERPDGSNFTLKIRSTKLEDSAMYFCATRVEVSDQYFGPGTRLLVL.

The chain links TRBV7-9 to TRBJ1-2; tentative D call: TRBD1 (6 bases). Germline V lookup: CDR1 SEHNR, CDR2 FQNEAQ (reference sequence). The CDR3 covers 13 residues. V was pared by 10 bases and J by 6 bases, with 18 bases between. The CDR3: CATANLYRDGYTF. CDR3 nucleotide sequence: TGTGCCACCGCAAACCTATACAGGGATGGCTACACCTTC.

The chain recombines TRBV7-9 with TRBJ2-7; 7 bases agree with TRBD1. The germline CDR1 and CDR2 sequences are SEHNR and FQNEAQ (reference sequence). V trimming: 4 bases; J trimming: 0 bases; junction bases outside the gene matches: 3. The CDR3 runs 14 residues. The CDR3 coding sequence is TGTGCCAGCAGCTCGACAGGGTTCTCCTACGAGCAGTACTTC. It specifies CASSSTGFSYEQYF.

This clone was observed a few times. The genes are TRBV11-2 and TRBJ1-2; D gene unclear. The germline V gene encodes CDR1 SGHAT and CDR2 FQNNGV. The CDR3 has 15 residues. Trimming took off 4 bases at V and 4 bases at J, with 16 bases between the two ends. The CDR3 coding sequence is TGTGCCAGCAGCTCCCTGAGCGGCAGACCCTATGGCTACACCTTC. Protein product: CASSSLSGRPYGYTF.

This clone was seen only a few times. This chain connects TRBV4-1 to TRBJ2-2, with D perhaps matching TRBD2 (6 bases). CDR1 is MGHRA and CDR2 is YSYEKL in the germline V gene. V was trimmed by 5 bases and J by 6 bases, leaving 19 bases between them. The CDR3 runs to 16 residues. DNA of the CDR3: TGCGCCAGCAGCAAGCCCGGGACTCCGAGGTCCGGGGAGCTGTTTTTT. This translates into CASSKPGTPRSGELFF.

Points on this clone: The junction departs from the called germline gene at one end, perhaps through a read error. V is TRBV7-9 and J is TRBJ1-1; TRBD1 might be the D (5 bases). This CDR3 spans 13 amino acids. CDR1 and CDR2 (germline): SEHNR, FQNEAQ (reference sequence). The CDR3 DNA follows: TGTTCCAGCAGCTCGACAGAGAACACTGAAGCTTTCTTT. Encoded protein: CSSSSTENTEAFF.

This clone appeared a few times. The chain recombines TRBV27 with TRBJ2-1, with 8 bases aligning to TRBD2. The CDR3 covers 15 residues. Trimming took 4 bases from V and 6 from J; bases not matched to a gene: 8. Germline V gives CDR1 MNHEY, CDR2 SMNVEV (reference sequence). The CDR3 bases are TGTGCCAGCAGTTCTTTGGCGGGAGGAGTCAATGAGCAGTTCTTC. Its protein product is CASSSLAGGVNEQFF.

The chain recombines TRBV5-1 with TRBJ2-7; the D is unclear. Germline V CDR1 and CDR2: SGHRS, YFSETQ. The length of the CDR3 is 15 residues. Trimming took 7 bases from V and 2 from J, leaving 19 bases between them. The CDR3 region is CASAYQAVHPYEQYF. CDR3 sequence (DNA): TGCGCCAGCGCCTACCAGGCCGTCCACCCCTACGAGCAGTACTTC.

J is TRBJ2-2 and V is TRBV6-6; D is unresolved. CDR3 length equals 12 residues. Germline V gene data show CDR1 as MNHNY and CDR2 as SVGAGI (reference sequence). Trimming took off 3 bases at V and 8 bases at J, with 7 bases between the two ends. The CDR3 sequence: CASSYLSGELFF. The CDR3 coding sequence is TGTGCCAGCAGTTATCTATCTGGGGAGCTGTTTTTT.

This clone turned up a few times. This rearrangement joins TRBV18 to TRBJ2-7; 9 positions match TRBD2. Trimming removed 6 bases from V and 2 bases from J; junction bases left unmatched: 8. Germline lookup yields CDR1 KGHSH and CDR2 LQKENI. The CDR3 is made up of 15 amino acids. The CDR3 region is CASSSLGGRAYEQYF. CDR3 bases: TGTGCCAGCTCCTCCCTCGGCGGGAGGGCCTACGAGCAGTACTTC.